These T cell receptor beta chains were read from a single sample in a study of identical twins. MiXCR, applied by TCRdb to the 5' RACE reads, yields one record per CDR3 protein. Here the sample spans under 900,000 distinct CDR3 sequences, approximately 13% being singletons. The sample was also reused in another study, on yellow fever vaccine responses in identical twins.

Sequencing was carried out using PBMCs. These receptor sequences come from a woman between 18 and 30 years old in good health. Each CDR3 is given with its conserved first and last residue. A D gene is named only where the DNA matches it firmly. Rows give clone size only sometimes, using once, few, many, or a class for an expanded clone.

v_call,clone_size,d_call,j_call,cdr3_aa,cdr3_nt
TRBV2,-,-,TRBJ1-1,CASSERSRGTEAFF,TGTGCCAGCAGTGAAAGATCCCGAGGCACTGAAGCTTTCTTT
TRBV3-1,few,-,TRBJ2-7,CASSQVGGTDEQYF,TGTGCCAGCAGCCAAGTTGGGGGGACGGACGAGCAGTACTTC
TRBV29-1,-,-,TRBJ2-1,CSSTVGSWNEQFF,TGCAGCTCCACTGTGGGTAGTTGGAATGAGCAGTTCTTC
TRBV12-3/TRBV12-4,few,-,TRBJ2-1,CASTRQLTSWRNEQFF,TGTGCCAGCACCAGACAATTAACTAGCTGGCGTAATGAGCAGTTCTTC
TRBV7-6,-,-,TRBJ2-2,CASSLAMGTGELFF,TGTGCCAGCAGCTTAGCGATGGGTACCGGGGAGCTGTTTTTT
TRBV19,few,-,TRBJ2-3,CASSIRTSTDTQYF,TGTGCCAGTAGTATACGGACTTCCACAGATACGCAGTATTTT
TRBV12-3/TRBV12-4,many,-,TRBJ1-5,CASSPINQPQHF,TGTGCCAGCAGTCCGATTAATCAGCCCCAGCATTTT
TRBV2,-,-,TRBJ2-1,CATQRSGEISDEQFF,TGTGCCACCCAGAGGTCAGGGGAGATTTCCGATGAGCAGTTCTTC
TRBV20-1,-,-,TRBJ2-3,CSAPKGGTDTQYF,TGCAGTGCCCCCAAAGGGGGCACAGATACGCAGTATTTT
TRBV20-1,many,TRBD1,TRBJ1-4,CSARTGEKLFF,TGCAGTGCTCGGACAGGGGAAAAACTGTTTTTT
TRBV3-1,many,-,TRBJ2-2,CASSQEKDRDTGELFF,TGTGCCAGCAGCCAAGAGAAGGATCGGGACACCGGGGAGCTGTTTTTT
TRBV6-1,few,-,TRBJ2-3,CASSERGLPSPDTQYF,TGTGCCAGCAGTGAACGAGGGCTACCTAGCCCAGATACGCAGTATTTT
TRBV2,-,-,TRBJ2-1,CASRLVDEQFF,TGTGCCAGCAGACTAGTCGATGAGCAGTTCTTC
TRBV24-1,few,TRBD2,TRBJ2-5,CATSGLARETQYF,TGTGCCACCAGTGGACTAGCTCGGGAGACCCAGTACTTC
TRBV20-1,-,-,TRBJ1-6,CSARGVSSYNSPLHF,TGCAGTGCTAGAGGGGTTTCCTCCTATAATTCACCCCTCCACTTT
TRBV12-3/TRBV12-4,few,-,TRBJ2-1,CASSLSGTVNEQFF,TGTGCCAGCAGTTTAAGCGGGACAGTGAATGAGCAGTTCTTC
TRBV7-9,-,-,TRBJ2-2,CASSRSRGKTNTGELFF,TGTGCCAGCAGCCGCTCGAGGGGGAAGACGAACACCGGGGAGCTGTTTTTT
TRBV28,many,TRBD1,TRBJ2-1,CALTPGTGSYNEQFF,TGTGCCCTTACTCCCGGGACAGGGTCCTACAATGAGCAGTTCTTC
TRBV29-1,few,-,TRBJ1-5,CSVLSGMSNQPQHF,TGCAGCGTTTTATCTGGGATGAGCAATCAGCCCCAGCATTTT
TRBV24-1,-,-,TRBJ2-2,CATSDLGLANTGELFF,TGTGCCACCAGTGATTTAGGGCTAGCTAACACCGGGGAGCTGTTTTTT
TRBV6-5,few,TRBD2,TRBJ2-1,CASSYQPTSGGGNEQFF,TGTGCCAGCAGCTACCAACCAACTAGCGGGGGGGGGAATGAGCAGTTCTTC
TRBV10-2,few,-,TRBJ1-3,CASITDGNTIYF,TGCGCCAGCATAACTGATGGAAACACCATATATTTT
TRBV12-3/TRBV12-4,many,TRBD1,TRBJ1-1,CASNPGGTGGQTEAFF,TGTGCCAGCAACCCCGGTGGGACAGGGGGCCAGACTGAAGCTTTCTTT
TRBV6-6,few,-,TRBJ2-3,CASSYHPYTQYF,TGTGCCAGCAGTTACCATCCCTACACGCAGTATTTT
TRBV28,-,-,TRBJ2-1,CASSFGGLGSYNEQFF,TGTGCCAGCAGTTTTGGGGGGCTGGGCTCCTACAATGAGCAGTTCTTC
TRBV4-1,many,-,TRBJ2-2,CASLATGGRTGELFF,TGCGCCAGCCTAGCCACTGGGGGGCGCACCGGGGAGCTGTTTTTT
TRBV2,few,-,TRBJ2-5,CASSVEGIETQYF,TGTGCCAGCAGTGTCGAAGGGATTGAGACCCAGTACTTC
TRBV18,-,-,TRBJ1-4,CASSPVGSEEKLFF,TGTGCCAGCTCACCAGTAGGGAGCGAAGAAAAACTGTTTTTT
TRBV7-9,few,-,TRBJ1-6,CASSSRGLGYSPLHF,TGTGCCAGCAGCTCAAGGGGCCTGGGGTATTCACCCCTCCACTTT
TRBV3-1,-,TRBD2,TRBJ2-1,CASSQAREGYNEQFF,TGTGCCAGCAGCCAAGCGCGGGAGGGCTACAATGAGCAGTTCTTC
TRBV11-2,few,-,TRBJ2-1,CASSYGHFSYNEQFF,TGTGCCAGCAGCTACGGACATTTCTCCTACAATGAGCAGTTCTTC
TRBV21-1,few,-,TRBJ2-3,CASSKACRNTDTQYF,TGTGCCAGCAGCAAAGCTTGTCGGAACACAGATACGCAGTATTTT
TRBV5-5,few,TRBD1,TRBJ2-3,CASSIGQGAGDTQYF,TGTGCCAGCAGCATAGGACAGGGGGCAGGAGATACGCAGTATTTT
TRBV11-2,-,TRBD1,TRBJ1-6,CASSLSGQGSSPLHF,TGTGCCAGCAGCCTCTCTGGACAGGGGAGTTCACCCCTCCACTTT
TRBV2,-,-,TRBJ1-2,CASSERTNYGYTF,TGTGCCAGCAGTGAACGGACTAACTATGGCTACACCTTC